Below, 32 T cell receptor beta chains from the same sample are listed, as sequenced in a study of blood T cell repertoires in COVID-19 (dated by TCRdb to the early 2020s). Libraries were made using the immunoSEQ multiplex PCR assay. As stored in TCRdb, this immuneACCESS dataset retains in-frame rearrangements with V and J assigned. A fraction of the clones does not appear; measured against another copy, unresolved V genes explain less than half of the discrepancy, and the remainder lacks a known reason. The sample table shows hundreds of thousands of clones, and about nine tenths are seen once. The ten largest clones add up to roughly a tenth of the sample. Sequencing was performed on PBMCs or T cells enriched from blood (not recorded which). Every receptor here comes from a middle-aged woman who had recovered from COVID-19.

The J gene is TRBJ1-5, the V gene TRBV30, with TRBD1 identical over 7 bases. From germline, CDR1 is GTSNPN and CDR2 SVGIG (reference sequence). V trimming: 1 base; J trimming: 1 base; junction bases outside the gene matches: 4. CDR3 length equals 15 residues. The CDR3 DNA sequence: TGTGCCTGGAGTGGTAGACAGGGAAGCAATCAGCCCCAGCATTTT. Translated: CAWSGRQGSNQPQHF.

The chain joins TRBV29-1 to TRBJ1-2; D not resolved. CDR3 size: 9 residues. Germline V gene data show CDR1 as SQVTM and CDR2 as ANQGSEA. V lost 8 bases and J lost 7, with 8 bases in between. The CDR3 DNA reads TGCAGCCGAGGGCTTGGCTACACCTTC. It translates to CSRGLGYTF.

V gene TRBV28 combines with J gene TRBJ2-1; 10 positions match TRBD1. Germline lookup yields CDR1 MDHEN and CDR2 SYDVKM. Trimming at V came to 6 bases and at J to 6 bases, leaving 8 bases not matched to a gene. The CDR3 spans 15 residues. The CDR3 is CASRTPGQGPNEQFF. The CDR3 DNA follows: TGTGCCAGCAGGACCCCGGGACAGGGGCCCAATGAGCAGTTCTTC.

The V gene is TRBV11-2, the J gene TRBJ2-2; D might be TRBD2 (6 bases). Germline CDR1 SGHAT, CDR2 FQNNGV. This CDR3 has 14 residues. The ends were cut back, 3 bases at V and 3 bases at J, with 8 bases in the middle. The CDR3 protein is CASSFVADTGELFF. Here the CDR3 DNA reads TGTGCCAGCAGCTTCGTAGCGGACACCGGGGAGCTGTTTTTT.

The chain uses TRBV11-2 and TRBJ2-5; TRBD2 aligns across 8 bases. Germline CDR1 reads SGHAT; CDR2 reads FQNNGV. V was clipped by 5 bases and J by 5 bases; unmatched bases: 7. CDR3 length: 14 amino acids. CDR3 loop: CASSRRTSTETQYF. CDR3 nucleotides: TGTGCCAGCAGCCGAAGGACTAGCACGGAGACCCAGTACTTC.

In the case of this clone: Other DNA variants within this sample encode the same CDR3. This chain links TRBV9 with TRBJ1-5; D is perhaps TRBD1 (5 bases). The germline V gene has CDR1 SGDLS and CDR2 YYNGEE. V was trimmed by 3 bases and J by 3 bases, leaving 10 bases between them. CDR3 length: 14 amino acids. CDR3 region: CASSATGLNQPQHF. CDR3 nucleotide sequence: TGTGCCAGCAGCGCCACAGGTCTCAATCAGCCCCAGCATTTT.

V usage is TRBV3-1 (or the pseudogene TRBV3-2) and J usage is TRBJ1-4; D call uncertain. CDR1 and CDR2 (germline): LGHDT, YNNKEL (reference sequence). The CDR3 consists of 15 residues. The V end was cut by 4 bases, the J end by 0 bases, with 9 bases between. This CDR3 reads CASSLPETTNEKLFF. CDR3 coding DNA: TGTGCCAGCAGCCTACCAGAAACAACTAATGAAAAACTGTTTTTT.

The chain couples TRBV28 to TRBJ2-5, with no clear D. The CDR3 extends over 14 amino acids. Germline V gene lookup returns CDR1 MDHEN and CDR2 SYDVKM. V was trimmed by 3 bases and J by 5 bases, leaving 13 bases between them. CDR3 bases: TGTGCCAGCAGTTTTTCCCCGGCGCGGGAGACCCAGTACTTC. Its translation is CASSFSPARETQYF.

V gene TRBV4-3 combines with J gene TRBJ2-3, with D maybe TRBD1 (6 bases). Trimming left V 1 base short and J 2 bases short, with 16 bases between. Germline V lookup: CDR1 LGHNA, CDR2 YSLEER. CDR3 length: 17 amino acids. The CDR3 region has the DNA TGCGCCAGCAGCCAAGGGTTGCGGACAGCCTCCACAGATACGCAGTATTTT. Its protein product is CASSQGLRTASTDTQYF.

This clone was seen just once. V and J are TRBV18 and TRBJ1-6; D unclear. The CDR3 length is 14 residues. Germline loops: CDR1 KGHSH, CDR2 LQKENI. The V end was cut by 6 bases, the J end by 12 bases, with 18 bases between. CDR3 in DNA: TGTGCCAGCTCCGCAAGTGGCAGGTATATACCCCTCCACTTT. Its protein is CASSASGRYIPLHF.

The chain employs TRBV19 and TRBJ2-2, with D maybe TRBD1 (5 bases). Trimming shortened V by 4 bases and J by 4 bases, and 16 bases separated the two germline ends. The CDR3 sequence is 16 residues long. Germline assignment: CDR1 LNHDA and CDR2 SQIVND (reference sequence). Here the CDR3 DNA reads TGTGCCAGTAGTAACCTCCAGGGTAGTGGCACCGGGGAGCTGTTTTTT. It specifies CASSNLQGSGTGELFF.

V gene TRBV10-3 combines with J gene TRBJ2-3, with D perhaps matching TRBD2 (5 bases). CDR3 length equals 14 residues. CDR1 is ENHRY, CDR2 SYGVKD, per germline. V lost 6 bases and J lost 0, with 10 bases in between. Written as DNA, the CDR3 is TGTGCCATCAGCCCGGGGTGGAGCACAGATACGCAGTATTTT. The encoded protein is CAISPGWSTDTQYF.

The CDR3 here is CASSVGDRGREQFF. CDR3 coding DNA: TGTGCCAGCAGCGTAGGGGACAGGGGACGGGAGCAGTTCTTC. The V gene is TRBV9, the J gene TRBJ2-1, with TRBD1 matching 10 bases. CDR3 length: 14 amino acids. Germline V gene data show CDR1 as SGDLS and CDR2 as YYNGEE. Trimming removed 0 bases from V and 10 bases from J; junction bases left unmatched: 4.

The chain combines TRBV27 with TRBJ2-1, with D unclear. V dropped 3 bases and J dropped 9 bases, with 9 bases sitting between them. This CDR3 contains 12 residues. Germline V gene lookup returns CDR1 MNHEY and CDR2 SMNVEV (reference sequence). CDR3 protein: CASSFLGGEQFF. CDR3 nucleotide sequence: TGTGCCAGCAGTTTCCTAGGCGGTGAGCAGTTCTTC.

Here the CDR3 DNA reads TGTGCCAGCAGCCGCCGGGAACCCCCCCTGAAACTGTTTTTT. This gives the protein CASSRREPPLKLFF. The chain employs TRBV3-1 (or the pseudogene TRBV3-2) and TRBJ1-4, with no clear D. CDR3 length: 14 residues. V was shortened by 4 bases and J by 11 bases, with 17 bases between the two germline ends. Germline V gene sequence: CDR1 LGHDT, CDR2 YNNKEL (reference sequence).

The chain recombines TRBV19 with TRBJ2-5; 9 bases align to TRBD2. Trimming at V came to 3 bases and at J to 5 bases, leaving 7 bases not matched to a gene. CDR3 size: 15 residues. The germline gives CDR1 LNHDA, CDR2 SQIVND (reference sequence). The CDR3 region has the DNA TGTGCCAGTAGTATCGATAGCGGGGGCGGCGAGACCCAGTACTTC. Translating it yields CASSIDSGGGETQYF.

This clone was detected a few times. This sequence joins TRBV6-5 and TRBJ1-1; no definite D call. Germline CDR1 reads MNHEY; CDR2 reads SVGAGI. Trimming removed 5 bases at V and 4 bases at J, with 8 bases between. The CDR3 length is 12 residues. CDR3 sequence (DNA): TGTGCCAGCAGTCCACAGAGCACTGAAGCTTTCTTT. It translates to CASSPQSTEAFF.

The V gene is TRBV11-3, the J gene TRBJ2-1; 9 bases agree with TRBD2. V dropped 5 bases and J dropped 0; count of bases not matched to a gene: 5. The CDR3 runs 16 residues. Germline V gene data show CDR1 as SGHNT and CDR2 as YENEEA. CDR3 region: CASSNPTSGSYNEQFF. CDR3 nucleotide sequence: TGTGCCAGCAGCAATCCGACTAGCGGCTCCTACAATGAGCAGTTCTTC.

The chain combines TRBV28 with TRBJ2-2, with 8 nucleotides matching TRBD1. Trimming cost V 3 bases and J 0 bases; bases outside gene matches: 15. Germline CDR1 is MDHEN and CDR2 is SYDVKM. This CDR3 is built from 20 residues. The CDR3 DNA reads TGTGCCAGCAGTTTTGGGGCAGGGGGCTATCATACCGCGAACACCGGGGAGCTGTTTTTT. It encodes CASSFGAGGYHTANTGELFF.

The rearrangement uses TRBV29-1 and TRBJ1-1, with 8 bases aligning to TRBD1. Germline loops: CDR1 SQVTM, CDR2 ANQGSEA. The CDR3 covers 14 residues. V was clipped by 6 bases and J by 3 bases; unmatched bases: 9. CDR3 nucleotides: TGCAGCGTCGGACGCGACAGGGGATACACTGAAGCTTTCTTT. Translating gives CSVGRDRGYTEAFF.

The chain employs TRBV18 and TRBJ2-7; 7 bases line up with TRBD1. This CDR3 has 14 amino acids. The J segment lost 7 bases and the V segment lost 3 bases, leaving 9 bases of the junction unmatched. Looked up from germline, CDR1 is KGHSH and CDR2 is LQKENI. CDR3 in amino acids: CASSPAQGLGEQYF. CDR3 bases: TGTGCCAGCTCACCCGCACAGGGGTTGGGGGAGCAGTACTTC.

The genes are TRBV29-1 and TRBJ2-3; a possible D gene is TRBD2 (7 bases). Trimming shortened V by 2 bases and J by 5 bases, and 11 bases separated the two germline ends. This CDR3 contains 13 residues. Per the germline V gene, CDR1 is SQVTM and CDR2 is ANQGSEA. Here the CDR3 reads CSVEPGEGDTQYF. CDR3 sequence (DNA): TGCAGCGTTGAACCAGGGGAGGGAGATACGCAGTATTTT.

This rearrangement joins TRBV29-1 to TRBJ2-1; the match to TRBD1 covers 7 bases. Losses at the gene ends were 3 bases for V and 4 bases for J; bases not matched to a gene: 6. The CDR3 is 14 residues long. Per germline, CDR1 SQVTM and CDR2 ANQGSEA. The CDR3 loop reads CSVEIGTAYNEQFF. CDR3 DNA sequence: TGCAGCGTTGAGATCGGGACAGCTTACAATGAGCAGTTCTTC.

This sequence joins TRBV7-3 and TRBJ1-6; possibly TRBD1 for D (6 bases). Germline CDR1 reads SGHTA; CDR2 reads FQGTGA. The V gene lost 4 bases and the J gene lost 9 bases, with 19 bases spanning the gap. This CDR3 is built from 16 residues. The CDR3 DNA sequence: TGTGCCAGCAGCTCCAACCCCGCGGGGGCGGGTTCACCCCTCCACTTT. Its translation: CASSSNPAGAGSPLHF.

The chain is built from TRBV3-1 (or the pseudogene TRBV3-2) and TRBJ2-3; 8 bases agree with TRBD2. This CDR3 has 16 amino acids. CDR1 LGHDT and CDR2 YNNKEL come from the germline V gene (reference sequence). V was pared by 5 bases and J by 4 bases, with 11 bases of the junction left unmatched. The CDR3 DNA sequence: TGTGCCAGCAGCTCCTCGAGGGCGGGAGGAGCAGATACGCAGTATTTT. It translates to CASSSSRAGGADTQYF.

V is TRBV5-1 and J is TRBJ1-1; 11 bases are a match to TRBD1. The CDR3 is 17 residues long. Germline CDR1 is SGHRS and CDR2 is YFSETQ. Trimming removed 4 bases from V and 8 bases from J; junction bases left unmatched: 16. The CDR3 DNA follows: TGCGCCAGCAGCCGGACGGGGACAGGGGGACTCGTAGGCGAAGCTTTCTTT. Translated, it gives CASSRTGTGGLVGEAFF.

The chain couples TRBV2 to TRBJ2-4; possibly TRBD1 for D (6 bases). Trimming left V 8 bases short and J 2 bases short, with 10 bases between. CDR1 and CDR2 (germline): SNHLY, FYNNEI. The CDR3 length is 13 residues. CDR3 protein: CASQGTSKNIQYF. CDR3 DNA: TGTGCCAGCCAGGGGACCTCCAAAAACATTCAGTACTTC.

This clone showed up just a few times. V is TRBV28 and J is TRBJ2-7, with a possible D match to TRBD1 (6 bases). The V and J ends lost 7 bases and 3 bases respectively, with 10 bases between them. The CDR3 is made up of 12 amino acids. From germline, CDR1 is MDHEN and CDR2 SYDVKM. CDR3 nucleotide sequence: TGTGCCAGCAACTCAGGGGACTACGAGCAGTACTTC. Translating gives CASNSGDYEQYF. Full variable domain (remainder filled in from reference TRBV28 and TRBJ2-7): DVKVTQSSRYLVKRTGEKVFLECVQDMDHENMFWYRQDPGLGLRLIYFSYDVKMKEKGDIPEGYSVSREKKERFSLILESASTNQTSMYLCASNSGDYEQYFGPGTRLTVT.

The rearrangement joins TRBV14 to TRBJ2-7; TRBD2 is a possible D gene (5 bases). Germline assignment: CDR1 SGHDN and CDR2 FVKESK. CDR3 size: 13 residues. The V gene lost 0 bases and the J gene lost 11 bases, with 14 bases spanning the gap. This CDR3 is CASSQDFRSTKYF. The CDR3, as DNA: TGTGCCAGCAGCCAAGATTTCAGGTCGACTAAGTACTTC.

The rearrangement uses TRBV6-2 or TRBV6-3 and TRBJ2-3; D is unresolved. CDR3 size: 15 residues. CDR1 and CDR2 from the germline V gene are MNHEY and SVGEGT. Trimming cost V 0 bases and J 4 bases, with 11 bases left between them. Here the CDR3 reads CASSYSGGPPDTQYF. CDR3 nucleotides: TGTGCCAGCAGTTACTCGGGTGGGCCACCAGATACGCAGTATTTT.

This clone was observed once. The rearrangement joins TRBV11-3 to TRBJ2-7; 7 nucleotides match TRBD1. V was clipped by 6 bases and J by 2 bases; unmatched bases: 1. The CDR3 sequence is 12 residues long. Germline CDR1 SGHNT, CDR2 YENEEA. CDR3 residues: CASSGTAYEQYF. DNA for the CDR3: TGTGCCAGCAGTGGGACAGCCTACGAGCAGTACTTC.

J is TRBJ1-2 and V is TRBV6-5; TRBD1 is a possible D gene (6 bases). Germline CDR1 is MNHEY and CDR2 is SVGAGI. The CDR3 is 15 residues long. The V gene lost 7 bases and the J gene lost 1 base, with 16 bases spanning the gap. CDR3 nucleotides: TGTGCCAGCAAGCCCCCCCTACAGGGTAACTATGGCTACACCTTC. Protein sequence: CASKPPLQGNYGYTF.